This T cell receptor beta chain comes out of a study of shared T cell receptors in the human thymus. CDR1 is MNHEY, CDR2 SMNVEV, per germline (reference sequence). The CDR3 runs to 15 residues. The V and J ends lost 6 bases and 4 bases, in that order; junction bases with no gene match: 9. TCRdb's table, derived via immunoSEQ multiplex PCR, lists solely in-frame clones and lacks some. The sample yields roughly 560,000 clones, around three quarters seen once. A further study also used this sample, focusing on human thymus T cells. That paper states: The sample donors, healthy Finnish infants, were having corrective surgery for congenital heart defects. Resections obtained during corrective heart surgery supplied the thymus tissue. Thymic and blood repertoires appeared to carry a bias in their V and J gene usage. Among unrelated individuals, related research reported thymic repertoires that overlapped highly.

The chain carries TRBV27 and TRBJ1-3, with 7 positions matching TRBD1. The sequencing input was thymocytes. This TCR was sampled from a boy in the first two years of life with a congenital heart defect. CDR3 sequence: CASRPKGAPGNTIYF. In DNA, the CDR3 is TGTGCCAGCAGGCCGAAGGGGGCGCCGGGAAACACCATATATTTT.